This T cell receptor (beta chain) came from a study of blood T cell repertoires in COVID-19. Study as a whole: In each case, the material was cDNA or gDNA derived from T cells, B-cell-depleted T cells, or PBMCs.

This CDR3 is built from 13 residues. The V and J ends lost 3 bases and 4 bases respectively, with 9 bases between them. Seattle participants joined during active infection and were tracked over time. In regard to this clone: This sample also contains other DNA sequences that code for the same CDR3.

Source study methods: Reference gene primer amplification gave estimated nucleated cell counts. Data came from immunoSEQ multiplex PCR; TCRdb stores just in-frame clones and leaves some out. V and J calls and clone size are those listed in that table; D and trimming were worked out from the DNA. Of about 230,000 clones in the sample, around 89% were seen once. The chain carries TRBV12-3 or TRBV12-4 and TRBJ1-1; maybe TRBD1 (6 bases). The material sequenced was peripheral blood. The clonotype was recovered from a man in his thirties or forties with COVID-19, enrolled during active disease. The CDR3 spells CASSFGRGTEAFF. CDR3 bases: TGTGCCAGCAGTTTCGGCAGGGGCACTGAAGCTTTCTTT.